This T cell receptor (beta chain) originates from a study of T cell responses to AZD1222 COVID-19 vaccine. The study's findings and limits: The breadth and depth of Spike-specific TCRs increased once two AZD1222 doses had been given.

Sequencing used immunoSEQ multiplex PCR; TCRdb keeps in-frame clones, though not all of them. The sample shows approximately 110,000 clones, more than 70% of them seen only once. About this clone: The antigen is unknown.

From germline, CDR1 is LGHDT and CDR2 YNNKEL (reference sequence). The J segment lost 5 bases and the V segment lost 2 bases, leaving 8 bases of the junction unmatched. The CDR3 has 16 residues. The chain has TRBV3-1 (or the pseudogene TRBV3-2) and TRBJ1-1; TRBD1 matches 10 bases. The TCR was taken from an adult in good health. The starting material was peripheral blood, obtained on day 0 of AZD1222 vaccination. CDR3 nucleotide sequence: TGTGCCAGCAGCCAACCAGGGACAGGGGCGAGGACTGAAGCTTTCTTT. Translation: CASSQPGTGARTEAFF.